One sample yielded the 15 T cell receptor beta chains listed below, sequenced in a study of shared clonotypes between healthy human individuals. The table came from immunoSEQ multiplex PCR; TCRdb's copy has only in-frame clones and leaves some out. The sample carries more than 500,000 clones, roughly 95% recorded once. Sequenced input: naive CD4+ T cells sorted from blood. The subset was: CD45RA+ positively selected. The receptors derive from a woman aged 25 to 39 in good health.

This sequence joins TRBV4-1 and TRBJ1-2; TRBD1 agrees at 7 bases. Germline trimming cut 3 bases from V and 8 bases from J; bases unmatched to any gene: 9. Germline lookup yields CDR1 MGHRA and CDR2 YSYEKL. The CDR3 extends over 14 amino acids. The CDR3 reads CASSHATGEDGYTF. CDR3 in DNA: TGCGCCAGCAGCCACGCTACAGGGGAGGACGGCTACACCTTC.

This chain joins TRBV11-2 and TRBJ2-1; 7 positions match TRBD2. V lost 4 bases, J lost 4 bases, and 4 bases stayed unmatched. Per germline, CDR1 SGHAT and CDR2 FQNNGV. The CDR3 is made up of 14 amino acids. This chain's CDR3 is CASSSAGVYNEQFF. Written as DNA, the CDR3 is TGTGCCAGCAGCTCCGCGGGGGTTTACAATGAGCAGTTCTTC.

The J gene is TRBJ2-7, the V gene TRBV10-3; perhaps TRBD1 as D (6 bases). This CDR3 contains 14 residues. Trimming left V 6 bases short and J 0 bases short, with 12 bases between. The V gene's germline CDR1 is ENHRY and CDR2 SYGVKD. The chain's CDR3 is CAISRDTSSYEQYF. The CDR3, as DNA: TGTGCCATCAGCCGGGACACCAGCTCCTACGAGCAGTACTTC.

As to this clone: In the same sample, other DNA sequences code for this CDR3. The chain has TRBV28 and TRBJ1-1; D call uncertain. Germline CDR1 and CDR2: MDHEN and SYDVKM. V lost 6 bases, J lost 2 bases, and 13 bases lay in between. The CDR3 consists of 14 residues. This chain's CDR3 is CASSSGPPNTEAFF. The CDR3 nucleotides are TGTGCCAGCAGCTCTGGACCACCTAACACTGAAGCTTTCTTT.

J is TRBJ2-1 and V is TRBV28, with D possibly matching TRBD2 (5 bases). The CDR3 sequence is 14 residues long. Between the trimmed V and J ends, which lost 1 base and 5 bases, there was a span of 9 bases. Looked up from germline, CDR1 is MDHEN and CDR2 is SYDVKM. The CDR3 coding sequence is TGTGCCAGCAGTTTATTGGCTAGCAACAATGAGCAGTTCTTC. Encoded protein: CASSLLASNNEQFF.

CDR3 in DNA: TGCAGCGCATCCCAGGGCCCGGGGACCGATAGCAATCAGCCCCAGCATTTT. Encoded protein: CSASQGPGTDSNQPQHF. The chain joins TRBV29-1 to TRBJ1-5, with a possible D match to TRBD1 (5 bases). Trimming shortened V by 7 bases and J by 0 bases, and 22 bases separated the two germline ends. Germline values: CDR1 SQVTM, CDR2 ANQGSEA. The CDR3 length is 17 residues.

The chain links TRBV6-5 to TRBJ2-5; 8 positions match TRBD1. The CDR3 runs to 14 residues. After removal of 6 bases from V and 5 bases from J, the junction contained 8 bases not matched to a gene. CDR1 MNHEY and CDR2 SVGAGI come from the germline V gene. The DNA for the CDR3 is TGTGCCAGCAGCCCCCAGGACAGGGTGGAGACCCAGTACTTC. Translating it yields CASSPQDRVETQYF.

The chain has TRBV28 and TRBJ2-3, with 12 nucleotides matching TRBD2. Germline CDR1 and CDR2: MDHEN and SYDVKM. V trimming: 3 bases; J trimming: 4 bases; junction bases outside the gene matches: 5. This CDR3 comprises 16 residues. The CDR3 DNA is TGTGCCAGCAGTTTTGCGACTAGCGGGAGTGCAGATACGCAGTATTTT. This sequence encodes CASSFATSGSADTQYF. Drawing the rest from reference TRBV28 and TRBJ2-3, the complete variable domain is DVKVTQSSRYLVKRTGEKVFLECVQDMDHENMFWYRQDPGLGLRLIYFSYDVKMKEKGDIPEGYSVSREKKERFSLILESASTNQTSMYLCASSFATSGSADTQYFGPGTRLTVL.

The chain employs TRBV4-1 and TRBJ2-5, with 8 bases fitting TRBD2. With 0 bases clipped from V and 5 bases from J, the junction kept 5 bases outside the gene matches. This CDR3 has 15 residues. The V gene's germline CDR1 is MGHRA and CDR2 YSYEKL. CDR3 sequence (DNA): TGCGCCAGCAGCCAAGATTGGGGACTAGTGGAGACCCAGTACTTC. Amino acid sequence: CASSQDWGLVETQYF.

The genes are TRBV6-1 and TRBJ2-7; D gene uncertain. The V gene lost 2 bases and the J gene lost 3 bases, with 14 bases spanning the gap. Germline values: CDR1 MNHNS, CDR2 SASEGT. This CDR3 has 15 amino acids. CDR3 sequence: CASSELRRSNYEQYF. CDR3 nucleotide sequence: TGTGCCAGCAGTGAACTACGGCGGTCAAACTACGAGCAGTACTTC.

The chain employs TRBV16 and TRBJ1-1; tentative D call: TRBD1 (5 bases). The CDR3 covers 15 residues. Germline values: CDR1 KGHSY, CDR2 FQNENV. Trimming took off 7 bases at V and 3 bases at J, with 18 bases between the two ends. In DNA, the CDR3 is TGTGCCAGCATAGAAAATGCAGGGTGGGACACTGAAGCTTTCTTT. Amino acids: CASIENAGWDTEAFF.

The J gene is TRBJ1-3, the V gene TRBV5-1; D ambiguous. Trimming cost V 4 bases and J 10 bases, with 12 bases left between them. Germline CDR1 SGHRS, CDR2 YFSETQ. This CDR3 is built from 12 residues. The CDR3: CASSGTRETIYF. CDR3 DNA: TGCGCCAGCAGCGGTACACGGGAGACCATATATTTT.

The chain couples TRBV19 to TRBJ2-7; D gene ambiguous. Trimming took off 4 bases at V and 3 bases at J, with 13 bases between the two ends. This CDR3 contains 14 residues. The germline V gene has CDR1 LNHDA and CDR2 SQIVND (reference sequence). As DNA, the CDR3 is TGTGCCAGTAGTAGGCGCGGCTTAGACTACGAGCAGTACTTC. Translation: CASSRRGLDYEQYF.

The genes are TRBV19 and TRBJ1-4; D is perhaps TRBD1 (5 bases). The germline V gene has CDR1 LNHDA and CDR2 SQIVND (reference sequence). The CDR3 sequence is 15 residues long. The V end lost 2 bases, the J end lost 0 bases, and 7 bases lay between the germline ends. The CDR3 nucleotides are TGTGCCAGTAGTATAACGGGGCCAACTAATGAAAAACTGTTTTTT. Its translation is CASSITGPTNEKLFF.

This clone was recorded only once. V usage is TRBV13 and J usage is TRBJ2-5; 12 bases are shared with TRBD2. The J call could be wrong; TRBJ2-7 is a better fit for the DNA end. From germline, CDR1 is PRHDT and CDR2 FYEKMQ (reference sequence). The CDR3 is 16 amino acids. This chain's CDR3 is CASRRFLAGGNYEQYF. CDR3 nucleotide sequence: TGTGCCAGCAGACGATTTCTAGCGGGAGGGAATTACGAGCAGTACTTC.